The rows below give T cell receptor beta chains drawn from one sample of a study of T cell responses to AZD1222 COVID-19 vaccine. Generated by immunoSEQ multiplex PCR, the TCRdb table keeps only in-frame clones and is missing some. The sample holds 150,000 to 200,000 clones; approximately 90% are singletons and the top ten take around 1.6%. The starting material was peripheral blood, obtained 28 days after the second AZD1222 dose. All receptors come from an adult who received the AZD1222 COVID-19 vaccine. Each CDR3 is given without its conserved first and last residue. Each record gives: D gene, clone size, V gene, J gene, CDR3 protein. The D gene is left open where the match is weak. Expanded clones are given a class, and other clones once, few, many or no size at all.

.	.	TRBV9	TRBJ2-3	ASSPSGQTDTQY
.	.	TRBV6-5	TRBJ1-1	ASGRRPEAF
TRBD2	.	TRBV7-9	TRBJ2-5	ASSPGTSFETQY
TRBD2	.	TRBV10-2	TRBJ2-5	ASSESSGLAGSYGETQY
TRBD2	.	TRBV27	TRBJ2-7	AQDYSGRYRYEQY
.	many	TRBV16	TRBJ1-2	ASSQYGSGTRGYGYT
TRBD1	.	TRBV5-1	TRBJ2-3	ASSLTGGFTDTQY
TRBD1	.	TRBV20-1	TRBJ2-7	SASAGTGLSYEQY
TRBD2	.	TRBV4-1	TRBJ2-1	ASSLSTSVNEQF
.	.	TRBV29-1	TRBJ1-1	SFRDINTEAF
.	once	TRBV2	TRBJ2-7	ASTPGGSSYEQY
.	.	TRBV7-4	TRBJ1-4	ASSPRTPL
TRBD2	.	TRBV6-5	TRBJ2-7	ASTIAGSHYEQY
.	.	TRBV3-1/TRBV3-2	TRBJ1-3	ASSQGVARNTIY
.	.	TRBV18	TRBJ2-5	ASSPGRLMKETQY
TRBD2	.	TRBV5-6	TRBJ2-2	ASTPGRAPNTGELF
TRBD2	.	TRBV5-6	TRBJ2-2	ASSLLTPLAGEDGELF
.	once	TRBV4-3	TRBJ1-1	ASGKQGGEAF